Included here is one TCR beta chain sequence, with context. No antigen is known for it. V lost 0 bases and J 0 bases, leaving 6 bases between the germline ends. CDR3 length equals 15 residues. CDR1 is LGHNA and CDR2 is YSLEER in the germline V gene. These data belong to a study of cytomegalovirus exposure and HLA in healthy donors. Notes on the study in general: The majority of CMV-associated TCR beta chains were reported as apparently HLA-restricted in a later analysis.

Both 60 Vbeta primers and 13 Jbeta primers went into the PCR. Only in-frame clones appear in the TCRdb table, and some are missing; sequencing was by immunoSEQ multiplex PCR. Here the sample spans about 150,000 clones, about 80% being singletons. The rearrangement links TRBV4-3 to TRBJ2-1, with D maybe TRBD2 (5 bases). Specimen: PBMCs. This TCR was sampled from a male donor in good health and CMV-seronegative. CDR3 sequence: CASSQERASYNEQFF. CDR3 DNA sequence: TGCGCCAGCAGCCAAGAGCGGGCCTCCTACAATGAGCAGTTCTTC.